The 28 T cell receptor beta chains below all came from one sample that was sequenced in a study of blood T cell repertoires in COVID-19. Generated by immunoSEQ multiplex PCR, the TCRdb table keeps only in-frame clones and is missing some. The sample includes under 250,000 clones, around 80% seen only once; the top ten take 4.3%. Sequenced: PBMCs or T cells enriched from blood (not recorded which). All receptors derive from a man between 25 and 39 years old with acute COVID-19.

The V call is TRBV5-1, the J call TRBJ2-5; 11 bases are a match to TRBD1. The J segment lost 5 bases and the V segment lost 3 bases, leaving 3 bases of the junction unmatched. The CDR3 loop spans 14 amino acids. The V gene's germline CDR1 is SGHRS and CDR2 YFSETQ. CDR3 nucleotides: TGCGCCAGCAGCTGGACAGGGGGCCGGGAGACCCAGTACTTC. It encodes CASSWTGGRETQYF.

The chain couples TRBV7-3 to TRBJ2-6, with D possibly TRBD2 on 6 matching bases. Germline CDR1 reads SGHTA; CDR2 reads FQGTGA. This CDR3 region has 15 residues. V dropped 5 bases and J dropped 2 bases, with 10 bases sitting between them. CDR3 DNA: TGTGCCAGCAGCCCAGGAGGGGCTGGGGCCAACGTCCTGACTTTC. It codes for CASSPGGAGANVLTF. Combining the CDR3 with reference TRBV7-3 and TRBJ2-6 gives the whole variable domain GAGVSQTPSNKVTEKGKYVELRCDPISGHTALYWYRQSLGQGPEFLIYFQGTGAADDSGLPNDRFFAVRPEGSVSTLKIQRTERGDSAVYLCASSPGGAGANVLTFGAGSRLTVL.

The chain employs TRBV27 and TRBJ1-1, with a tentative D call TRBD1 (6 bases). The germline CDR1 and CDR2 sequences are MNHEY and SMNVEV (reference sequence). The CDR3 has 16 amino acids. V was trimmed by 5 bases and J by 0 bases, leaving 16 bases between them. The CDR3 is CASSIRRTAMNTEAFF. CDR3 DNA sequence: TGTGCCAGCAGTATCCGCCGGACAGCTATGAACACTGAAGCTTTCTTT.

The chain recombines TRBV5-1 with TRBJ2-4, with D unresolved. Germline values: CDR1 SGHRS, CDR2 YFSETQ. The CDR3 length is 15 residues. Trimming stripped 1 base from V and 6 bases from J, with 14 bases between. The CDR3 coding sequence is TGCGCCAGCAGCTTGAGAAACGCGTCTGGAAACATTCAGTACTTC. As protein: CASSLRNASGNIQYF. Based on the CDR3 plus reference TRBV5-1 and TRBJ2-4, the full variable domain is KAGVTQTPRYLIKTRGQQVTLSCSPISGHRSVSWYQQTPGQGLQFLFEYFSETQRNKGNFPGRFSGRQFSNSRSEMNVSTLELGDSALYLCASSLRNASGNIQYFGAGTRLSVL.

The count of this clone is one. The chain employs TRBV10-1 and TRBJ2-2; 10 bases align to TRBD1. Germline V CDR1 and CDR2: WNHNN, SYGVQD (reference sequence). V lost 4 bases and J lost 6; bases outside the gene matches: 8. CDR3 size: 16 residues. CDR3 amino acids: CASSGQDRGFSGELFF. In nucleotides, the CDR3 is TGCGCCAGCAGTGGACAGGACAGGGGGTTCTCCGGGGAGCTGTTTTTT.

The chain carries TRBV29-1 and TRBJ2-3; unclear D gene. This CDR3 region has 11 residues. Germline-derived CDR1 and CDR2 are SQVTM and ANQGSEA. V was clipped by 2 bases and J by 5 bases, with 5 bases between them. The DNA of the CDR3 is TGCAGCGTTGAATTCCTAGATACGCAGTATTTT. This gives the protein CSVEFLDTQYF.

The chain is built from TRBV28 and TRBJ1-4, with 10 nucleotides matching TRBD1. Trimming cost V 6 bases and J 7 bases; bases outside gene matches: 2. CDR3 length: 13 amino acids. Germline loops: CDR1 MDHEN, CDR2 SYDVKM. The CDR3 protein is CASRDRGPEKLFF. For the CDR3, the DNA is TGTGCCAGCAGAGACAGGGGGCCTGAAAAACTGTTTTTT.

The V gene is TRBV5-1, the J gene TRBJ1-1, with a possible D match to TRBD1 (6 bases). V was trimmed by 6 bases and J by 4 bases, leaving 19 bases between them. CDR3 size: 15 residues. The germline V gene has CDR1 SGHRS and CDR2 YFSETQ. This CDR3 is CASTEGILGGTEAFF. In nucleotides, the CDR3 is TGCGCCAGCACCGAAGGGATTTTAGGGGGCACTGAAGCTTTCTTT.

This clone was picked up one time. The chain uses TRBV6-6 and TRBJ1-2; D is undetermined. In germline, CDR1 is MNHNY, CDR2 SVGAGI (reference sequence). The CDR3 has 14 amino acids. Trimming cost V 8 bases and J 4 bases, with 17 bases left between them. In DNA, the CDR3 is TGTGCCAGCTACGTTTCGGGTTCCCGCTATGGCTACACCTTC. The encoded protein is CASYVSGSRYGYTF.

The chain combines TRBV2 with TRBJ1-3; 7 nucleotides align to TRBD1. This CDR3 has 14 amino acids. J lost 3 bases, V lost 8 bases, and 7 bases had no gene match. Germline V gives CDR1 SNHLY, CDR2 FYNNEI. This CDR3 reads CASETGDSGNTIYF. CDR3 DNA sequence: TGTGCCAGCGAAACTGGGGACAGTGGAAACACCATATATTTT.

The chain recombines TRBV5-1 with TRBJ2-5; possibly TRBD2 for D (6 bases). Germline V gene sequence: CDR1 SGHRS, CDR2 YFSETQ. V was trimmed by 0 bases and J by 3 bases, leaving 9 bases between them. This CDR3 region has 14 residues. The CDR3 DNA reads as TGCGCCAGCAGCTTGGGCGGGAATAAAGAGACCCAGTACTTC. Its protein is CASSLGGNKETQYF.

This chain joins TRBV7-2 and TRBJ2-5, with D perhaps matching TRBD2 (5 bases). Germline values: CDR1 SGHTA, CDR2 FQGNSA. This CDR3 has 15 amino acids. Trimming shortened V by 5 bases and J by 3 bases, and 16 bases separated the two germline ends. The CDR3 is CASSLRARGEETQYF. DNA for the CDR3: TGTGCCAGCAGCCTCCGGGCCCGGGGAGAAGAGACCCAGTACTTC.

In its sample, this clone was seen once. The chain is built from TRBV29-1 and TRBJ2-5; 10 bases match TRBD2. Germline V gene sequence: CDR1 SQVTM, CDR2 ANQGSEA. This CDR3 is built from 16 residues. V was pared by 4 bases and J by 1 base, with 9 bases of the junction left unmatched. As DNA, the CDR3 is TGCAGCGTTGGATATACGGGACTAGCGAGCCAAGAGACCCAGTACTTC. Encoded protein: CSVGYTGLASQETQYF. Full variable domain (missing parts from reference TRBV29-1 and TRBJ2-5): SAVISQKPSRDICQRGTSLTIQCQVDSQVTMMFWYRQQPGQSLTLIATANQGSEATYESGFVIDKFPISRPNLTFSTLTVSNMSPEDSSIYLCSVGYTGLASQETQYFGPGTRLLVL.

The chain uses TRBV19 and TRBJ1-2, with 11 positions matching TRBD1. The CDR3 runs 16 residues. J was trimmed by 3 bases and V by 5 bases; bases with no gene match: 8. Germline loops: CDR1 LNHDA, CDR2 SQIVND (reference sequence). CDR3 protein: CASSAGQGAGDYGYTF. In DNA form, the CDR3 reads TGTGCCAGTAGTGCCGGACAGGGGGCGGGGGACTATGGCTACACCTTC.

The chain is built from TRBV18 and TRBJ2-5, with unresolved D. The V end was cut by 2 bases, the J end by 9 bases, with 10 bases between. The CDR3 runs 12 residues. Germline CDR1 KGHSH, CDR2 LQKENI. The CDR3 nucleotides are TGTGCCAGCTCACCAGAGGAGTCCGCCCAGTACTTC. Translated, it gives CASSPEESAQYF.

This rearrangement joins TRBV10-3 to TRBJ1-1; TRBD1 matches at 7 bases. V shed 9 bases and J 10 bases; nucleotides not matched to a gene: 17. Looked up from germline, CDR1 is ENHRY and CDR2 is SYGVKD. There are 14 residues in the CDR3. The CDR3 is CAIAEQGKIEGAFF. DNA of the CDR3: TGTGCCATTGCCGAACAGGGGAAAATAGAGGGAGCTTTCTTT.

This chain links TRBV7-2 with TRBJ1-6, with TRBD1 identical over 8 bases. Germline lookup yields CDR1 SGHTA and CDR2 FQGNSA. Trimming removed 5 bases from V and 1 base from J; junction bases left unmatched: 4. This CDR3 contains 16 residues. DNA for the CDR3: TGTGCCAGCAGCCGGGACAGGTCATCCTATAATTCACCCCTCCACTTT. Protein sequence: CASSRDRSSYNSPLHF.

The rearrangement joins TRBV6-5 to TRBJ1-2; no clear D. Between the trimmed V and J ends, which lost 7 bases and 4 bases, there was a span of 13 bases. The CDR3 is 13 amino acids. Germline CDR1 reads MNHEY; CDR2 reads SVGAGI. The CDR3 DNA sequence: TGTGCCAGCACAGAGGGCCTAGTCTATGGCTACACCTTC. Its protein is CASTEGLVYGYTF.

The genes are TRBV18 and TRBJ1-4; possibly TRBD1 for D (6 bases). The V gene's germline CDR1 is KGHSH and CDR2 LQKENI. CDR3 length: 16 amino acids. V was clipped by 9 bases and J by 8 bases, with 25 bases between them. CDR3 residues: CASSGQPAAAIEKLFF. The CDR3 bases are TGTGCCAGTTCCGGACAGCCTGCGGCCGCGATCGAAAAACTGTTTTTT.

The chain joins TRBV29-1 to TRBJ1-2; 8 bases line up with TRBD1. Trimming took 1 base from V and 14 from J; bases not matched to a gene: 12. This CDR3 spans 13 amino acids. Per germline, CDR1 SQVTM and CDR2 ANQGSEA. CDR3 in amino acids: CSVEGRQGAVGTF. The CDR3 nucleotides read TGCAGCGTTGAAGGGCGGCAGGGGGCCGTTGGAACCTTC.

In its sample, this clone was seen many times. The genes are TRBV5-1 and TRBJ1-1, with a possible D match to TRBD1 (5 bases). Germline V gene data show CDR1 as SGHRS and CDR2 as YFSETQ. The V end was cut by 1 base, the J end by 5 bases, with 12 bases between. The CDR3 contains 14 residues. CDR3 sequence reads: CASSLSGPVTEAFF. The CDR3 coding sequence is TGCGCCAGCAGCTTGTCAGGGCCGGTGACTGAAGCTTTCTTT.

V is TRBV25-1 and J is TRBJ1-5; D gene uncertain. Trimming removed 6 bases from V and 3 bases from J, with 6 bases in between. This CDR3 comprises 12 residues. Per the germline V gene, CDR1 is MGHDK and CDR2 is SYGVNS. The CDR3 DNA follows: TGTGCCAGCAGGGTAGCCAATCAGCCCCAGCATTTT. This gives the protein CASRVANQPQHF.

The CDR3 loop reads CAWGIGGPQPQHF. The CDR3, as DNA: TGTGCCTGGGGGATAGGGGGTCCCCAGCCCCAGCATTTT. The chain uses TRBV30 and TRBJ1-5, with TRBD1 as a possible D gene (6 bases). This CDR3 has 13 amino acids. Germline values: CDR1 GTSNPN, CDR2 SVGIG (reference sequence). Trimming took off 5 bases at V and 7 bases at J, with 15 bases between the two ends.

The V gene is TRBV2, the J gene TRBJ2-4; TRBD2 aligns across 7 bases. V was clipped by 3 bases and J by 0 bases; unmatched bases: 5. In germline, CDR1 is SNHLY, CDR2 FYNNEI. CDR3 length equals 16 residues. The CDR3 DNA sequence: TGTGCCAGCAGTGATGGGGGGGGGATAGCCAAAAACATTCAGTACTTC. This gives the protein CASSDGGGIAKNIQYF.

The gene calls are TRBV6-5 and TRBJ1-6; D is perhaps TRBD1 (6 bases). The CDR3 spans 15 residues. The ends were cut back, 6 bases at V and 4 bases at J, with 13 bases in the middle. Per the germline V gene, CDR1 is MNHEY and CDR2 is SVGAGI. CDR3: CASSPQGSYNSPLHF. The CDR3 DNA reads as TGTGCCAGCAGCCCACAGGGTTCATATAATTCACCCCTCCACTTT.

The chain recombines TRBV12-3 or TRBV12-4 with TRBJ1-5, with D uncertain. V was trimmed by 2 bases and J by 5 bases, leaving 4 bases between them. This CDR3 contains 12 residues. The CDR3 here is CASSLSYQPQHF. The DNA for the CDR3 is TGTGCCAGCAGTTTATCTTATCAGCCCCAGCATTTT.

The rearrangement uses TRBV29-1 and TRBJ1-4; D is perhaps TRBD1 (6 bases). Trimming shortened V by 7 bases and J by 3 bases, and 12 bases separated the two germline ends. The CDR3 is 13 amino acids. The germline CDR1 and CDR2 sequences are SQVTM and ANQGSEA. For the CDR3, the DNA is TGCAGCGGATTACAGGGTTCTAATGAAAAACTGTTTTTT. This encodes CSGLQGSNEKLFF.

This chain connects TRBV12-5 to TRBJ2-2; TRBD1 might be the D (5 bases). Germline CDR1 is LGHNT and CDR2 is FRNRAP. The CDR3 is 12 amino acids. Trimming left V 7 bases short and J 8 bases short, with 11 bases between. In nucleotides, the CDR3 is TGTGCTAGTGCCCGGACATCTGGGGAGCTGTTTTTT. It encodes CASARTSGELFF.